The 26 T cell receptor beta chains in this list originate from one sample, sequenced in a study of blood T cell repertoires in COVID-19. TCRdb's copy holds only in-frame clones and misses some; the assay was immunoSEQ multiplex PCR. The sample consists of 200,000 to 250,000 clones, 70% to 90% of them appearing once. Sequenced input: PBMCs or T cells enriched from blood (not recorded which). These TCRs come from a man aged 25-45 years who had recovered from COVID-19.

The count of this clone is one. The J gene is TRBJ2-7, the V gene TRBV10-3; TRBD2 matches 9 bases. The CDR3 extends over 15 amino acids. With 3 bases clipped from V and 2 bases from J, the junction kept 5 bases outside the gene matches. Germline assignment: CDR1 ENHRY and CDR2 SYGVKD. The chain's CDR3 is CAISDIAGGTYEQYF. CDR3 coding DNA: TGTGCCATCAGTGATATCGCGGGAGGGACCTACGAGCAGTACTTC.

The genes are TRBV28 and TRBJ1-2; tentatively, D is TRBD1 (6 bases). V was trimmed by 7 bases and J by 0 bases, leaving 24 bases between them. Germline lookup yields CDR1 MDHEN and CDR2 SYDVKM. The CDR3 is 18 amino acids. The CDR3 reads CASTLITPGELANYGYTF. The DNA for the CDR3 is TGTGCCAGCACCTTAATTACTCCAGGGGAGTTAGCTAACTATGGCTACACCTTC.

V and J are TRBV7-2 and TRBJ1-2; no firm D call. Germline values: CDR1 SGHTA, CDR2 FQGNSA. V was pared by 5 bases and J by 8 bases, with 12 bases between. The CDR3 spans 12 residues. The CDR3 sequence: CASSTQRAGYTF. The CDR3 nucleotides are TGTGCCAGCAGCACACAGCGGGCCGGCTACACCTTC. Full variable domain (outside the CDR3, taken from reference TRBV7-2 and TRBJ1-2): GAGVSQSPSNKVTEKGKDVELRCDPISGHTALYWYRQSLGQGLEFLIYFQGNSAPDKSGLPSDRFSAERTGGSVSTLTIQRTQQEDSAVYLCASSTQRAGYTFGSGTRLTVV.

This chain joins TRBV28 and TRBJ1-2, with D maybe TRBD1 (6 bases). Looked up from germline, CDR1 is MDHEN and CDR2 is SYDVKM. The CDR3 extends over 12 amino acids. The V end was cut by 10 bases, the J end by 4 bases, with 13 bases between. CDR3: CATVQGIYGYTF. Written as DNA, the CDR3 is TGTGCCACCGTTCAGGGGATCTATGGCTACACCTTC.

This chain links TRBV2 with TRBJ2-7; D perhaps matches TRBD1 (5 bases). Per the germline V gene, CDR1 is SNHLY and CDR2 is FYNNEI. The length of the CDR3 is 16 residues. Trimming took off 5 bases at V and 2 bases at J, with 19 bases between the two ends. CDR3 protein: CASSSVGQDQPYEQYF. The CDR3 DNA sequence: TGTGCCAGCAGTAGCGTAGGACAAGATCAACCCTACGAGCAGTACTTC.

The chain combines TRBV5-1 with TRBJ1-2; a possible D gene is TRBD1 (6 bases). The CDR3 length is 13 residues. The V end lost 0 bases, the J end lost 7 bases, and 10 bases lay between the germline ends. Germline V CDR1 and CDR2: SGHRS, YFSETQ. As DNA, the CDR3 is TGCGCCAGCAGCTTGGACAGGGTTGGTGGCTACACCTTC. It specifies CASSLDRVGGYTF.

This clone was observed a single time. The CDR3 here is CASSWGDGLGNEQFF. CDR3 nucleotides: TGTGCCAGCAGCTGGGGGGACGGTCTTGGCAATGAGCAGTTCTTC. The rearrangement uses TRBV11-3 and TRBJ2-1; maybe TRBD2 (6 bases). Looked up from germline, CDR1 is SGHNT and CDR2 is YENEEA. V was trimmed by 4 bases and J by 6 bases, leaving 16 bases between them. The CDR3 loop spans 15 amino acids.

The V and J genes are TRBV2 and TRBJ1-1; 8 positions match TRBD1. The CDR3 length is 12 residues. J lost 9 bases, V lost 6 bases, and 6 bases had no gene match. Germline-derived CDR1 and CDR2 are SNHLY and FYNNEI. In nucleotides, the CDR3 is TGTGCCAGCAGCCCGCAGGGGGCGCAAGCTTTCTTT. It specifies CASSPQGAQAFF.

This clone was observed a single time. This chain uses TRBV6-5 with TRBJ1-5, with 7 bases that match TRBD1. Germline trimming cut 6 bases from V and 2 bases from J; bases unmatched to any gene: 7. The CDR3 loop spans 15 amino acids. The germline V gene has CDR1 MNHEY and CDR2 SVGAGI. The CDR3 bases are TGTGCCAGCAGGACAGGGAGCTTCGGCAATCAGCCCCAGCATTTT. Translating it yields CASRTGSFGNQPQHF.

This chain links TRBV19 with TRBJ2-2, with D maybe TRBD2 (5 bases). The CDR3 consists of 17 residues. The V end lost 3 bases, the J end lost 2 bases, and 16 bases lay between the germline ends. Germline CDR1 is LNHDA and CDR2 is SQIVND (reference sequence). The CDR3, as DNA: TGTGCCAGTAGTATCTACGGTACGGGAACTAACACCGGGGAGCTGTTTTTT. This encodes CASSIYGTGTNTGELFF.

This clone was found once. J is TRBJ1-2 and V is TRBV7-9; unclear D gene. V lost 3 bases to trimming and J lost 8 bases, with 13 bases between them. The CDR3 runs 13 residues. CDR1 and CDR2 from the germline V gene are SEHNR and FQNEAQ (reference sequence). The CDR3 coding sequence is TGTGCCAGCAGCTTTGGTTTCCCAGTGGGCTACACCTTC. Translating it yields CASSFGFPVGYTF.

Here the CDR3 DNA reads TGTGCCAGCAGCCAATCGGAGAGGGCCACGCAGTATTTT. This translates into CASSQSERATQYF. The rearrangement joins TRBV16 to TRBJ2-3, with a possible D match to TRBD2 (5 bases). The germline V and J ends were trimmed by 0 bases and 9 bases, with 10 bases remaining between them. Per the germline V gene, CDR1 is KGHSY and CDR2 is FQNENV. The CDR3 contains 13 residues.

CDR3 nucleotide sequence: TGCGCCAGCAGCTCGGACAGTGGGTCCTACGAGCAGTACTTC. This sequence encodes CASSSDSGSYEQYF. The genes are TRBV5-1 and TRBJ2-7, with D perhaps matching TRBD1 (6 bases). Germline CDR1 and CDR2: SGHRS and YFSETQ. The V gene lost 3 bases and the J gene lost 1 base, with 11 bases spanning the gap. The CDR3 spans 14 residues.

The chain couples TRBV6-6 to TRBJ2-7; 8 bases are a match to TRBD2. The CDR3 runs 14 residues. Germline V CDR1 and CDR2: MNHNY, SVGAGI (reference sequence). Unmatched junction bases numbered 3, after V lost 3 bases and J lost 2 bases. For the CDR3, the DNA is TGTGCCAGCAGTTATAAGCGGGAGACCTACGAGCAGTACTTC. As protein: CASSYKRETYEQYF.

The chain recombines TRBV29-1 with TRBJ1-2; 10 bases fit TRBD1. V gave up 7 bases and J gave up 8 bases; unmatched junction bases: 10. CDR3 size: 13 residues. The germline CDR1 and CDR2 sequences are SQVTM and ANQGSEA. The CDR3 coding sequence is TGCAGCGCCCTTTACCGGGACAGGGGAGGCTACACCTTC. The encoded protein is CSALYRDRGGYTF. The full variable domain, rest sourced from reference TRBV29-1 and TRBJ1-2, is SAVISQKPSRDICQRGTSLTIQCQVDSQVTMMFWYRQQPGQSLTLIATANQGSEATYESGFVIDKFPISRPNLTFSTLTVSNMSPEDSSIYLCSALYRDRGGYTFGSGTRLTVV.

This clone was counted many times. The chain combines TRBV6-6 with TRBJ2-1, with D unresolved. The CDR3 contains 14 residues. The V end lost 6 bases, the J end lost 0 bases, and 9 bases lay between the germline ends. Germline V lookup: CDR1 MNHNY, CDR2 SVGAGI (reference sequence). The CDR3 loop is CASSRQHSYNEQFF. In DNA, the CDR3 is TGTGCCAGCAGCAGACAACACTCCTACAATGAGCAGTTCTTC.

The chain uses TRBV27 and TRBJ1-4; D is perhaps TRBD1 (6 bases). The length of the CDR3 is 14 residues. V lost 3 bases and J lost 4, with 9 bases in between. Germline-derived CDR1 and CDR2 are MNHEY and SMNVEV (reference sequence). The CDR3 protein is CASSFSRGNEKLFF. The CDR3 nucleotides are TGTGCCAGCAGTTTCAGCAGGGGTAATGAAAAACTGTTTTTT.

V is TRBV10-1 and J is TRBJ1-5; 9 bases align to TRBD1. Trimming removed 5 bases from V and 3 bases from J; junction bases left unmatched: 5. This CDR3 contains 15 residues. The germline V gene encodes CDR1 WNHNN and CDR2 SYGVQD (reference sequence). Written as DNA, the CDR3 is TGCGCCAGCAGTAAGGGACAGGGTTACAATCAGCCCCAGCATTTT. This codes for CASSKGQGYNQPQHF.

V and J are TRBV7-2 and TRBJ1-4; D gene unclear. The CDR3 totals 15 residues. Germline V gene sequence: CDR1 SGHTA, CDR2 FQGNSA. Trimming took 0 bases from V and 8 from J, leaving 13 bases between them. CDR3 nucleotides: TGTGCCAGCAGCTTAGCGCCGGGAAACATAGAAAAACTGTTTTTT. Protein: CASSLAPGNIEKLFF.

J is TRBJ1-2 and V is TRBV19, with TRBD1 as a possible D gene (6 bases). The CDR3 is made up of 15 amino acids. Per germline, CDR1 LNHDA and CDR2 SQIVND (reference sequence). Trimming shortened V by 2 bases and J by 7 bases, and 17 bases separated the two germline ends. CDR3 nucleotides: TGTGCCAGTAGTATAAAAGGGGGGGAAAATAGTGGCTACACCTTC. This codes for CASSIKGGENSGYTF.

V gene TRBV7-8 combines with J gene TRBJ2-7; tentatively, D is TRBD2 (6 bases). Trimming removed 1 base at V and 3 bases at J, with 13 bases between. The germline CDR1 and CDR2 sequences are SGHVS and FQNEAQ. The CDR3 runs 15 residues. The CDR3 sequence is CASSLVRTTDYEQYF. The CDR3 coding sequence is TGTGCCAGCAGCTTAGTGAGGACTACAGACTACGAGCAGTACTTC. Full variable domain (missing parts from reference TRBV7-8 and TRBJ2-7): GAGVSQSPRYKVAKRGQDVALRCDPISGHVSLFWYQQALGQGPEFLTYFQNEAQLDKSGLPSDRFFAERPEGSVSTLKIQRTQQEDSAVYLCASSLVRTTDYEQYFGPGTRLTVT.

CDR3: CASRDSPSNYGYTF. Here the CDR3 DNA reads TGTGCCAGTAGGGACAGCCCCTCCAATTATGGCTACACCTTC. This rearrangement joins TRBV19 to TRBJ1-2, with a possible D match to TRBD1 (6 bases). The germline V gene encodes CDR1 LNHDA and CDR2 SQIVND (reference sequence). Deletions cut 6 bases from V and 5 bases from J, with 16 bases between. The CDR3 is 14 amino acids.

The chain uses TRBV7-9 and TRBJ1-6; no reliable D call. The CDR3 runs 13 residues. Germline CDR1 is SEHNR and CDR2 is FQNEAQ (reference sequence). V was trimmed by 6 bases and J by 5 bases, leaving 8 bases between them. CDR3 sequence: CASRPSNNSPLHF. For the CDR3, the DNA is TGTGCCAGCAGGCCGAGCAATAATTCACCCCTCCACTTT.

This clone was picked up one time. The J gene is TRBJ1-2, the V gene TRBV19, with 8 nucleotides matching TRBD1. The V gene end was trimmed by 5 bases and the J gene end by 2 bases; junction bases not matched to a gene: 1. This CDR3 has 13 amino acids. CDR1 LNHDA and CDR2 SQIVND come from the germline V gene (reference sequence). The CDR3 is CASSRTGNYGYTF. CDR3 nucleotide sequence: TGTGCCAGTAGTCGGACAGGGAACTATGGCTACACCTTC.

This rearrangement joins TRBV7-2 to TRBJ2-7, with D unresolved. Germline CDR1 and CDR2: SGHTA and FQGNSA. The length of the CDR3 is 13 residues. V dropped 2 bases and J dropped 2 bases, with 7 bases sitting between them. The CDR3 region is CASSLQQAYEQYF. CDR3 in DNA: TGTGCCAGCAGCTTACAGCAGGCCTACGAGCAGTACTTC.

The J gene is TRBJ1-4, the V gene TRBV6-1; TRBD1 agrees at 8 bases. CDR1 and CDR2 from the germline V gene are MNHNS and SASEGT. This CDR3 is built from 14 residues. The ends lost 2 bases at V and 8 bases at J; junction bases unmatched: 4. CDR3 sequence: CASSEPGGGEKLFF. The CDR3 DNA sequence: TGTGCCAGCAGTGAACCAGGGGGCGGCGAAAAACTGTTTTTT.